Listed here are 28 T cell receptor beta chains from one sample, sequenced in a study of shared clonotypes between healthy human individuals. The table came from immunoSEQ multiplex PCR; TCRdb's copy has only in-frame clones and leaves some out. Among about 2.2 million clones listed, just over 90% were seen once. Naive CD8 isolation took CD45RO-negative cells positively selected for CCR7 and excluded terminally differentiated effector memory CD45RA+ cells. Source material: naive CD8+ T cells from PBMCs. The receptors stem from a young man in good health. Some clones in this sample may be carry-over from other donors' samples.

CDR3: CASSLATGGLTEAFF. The CDR3 DNA is TGCGCCAGCAGCTTGGCTACAGGGGGCCTCACTGAAGCTTTCTTT. The genes are TRBV5-1 and TRBJ1-1; 9 bases line up with TRBD1. The CDR3 spans 15 residues. CDR1 is SGHRS, CDR2 YFSETQ, per germline. V dropped 0 bases and J dropped 4; count of bases not matched to a gene: 4.

The chain recombines TRBV27 with TRBJ2-7, with D perhaps TRBD2 (5 bases). The CDR3 is 15 amino acids. CDR1 is MNHEY, CDR2 SMNVEV, per germline (reference sequence). With 2 bases removed from V and 5 bases from J, the gap between germline ends came to 16 bases. CDR3 DNA: TGTGCCAGCAGTTTACTCGGGATCATTGCCCACGAGCAGTACTTC. Translation: CASSLLGIIAHEQYF.

The chain combines TRBV30 with TRBJ2-7; D not certain. V shed 4 bases and J shed 0 bases, with 13 bases lying between them. The CDR3 runs to 14 residues. CDR1 is GTSNPN, CDR2 SVGIG, per germline (reference sequence). CDR3 sequence (DNA): TGTGCCTGGACGCCACCCATCTACTCCTACGAGCAGTACTTC. This translates into CAWTPPIYSYEQYF.

The chain uses TRBV28 and TRBJ2-2; TRBD2 matches 14 bases. Germline loops: CDR1 MDHEN, CDR2 SYDVKM. J lost 0 bases, V lost 3 bases, and 9 bases had no gene match. The CDR3 is 20 amino acids. As DNA, the CDR3 is TGTGCCAGCAGTTTGCCAACCCCGGGACTAGCGGGGGCGAACACCGGGGAGCTGTTTTTT. Protein: CASSLPTPGLAGANTGELFF.

J is TRBJ1-1 and V is TRBV5-1; 7 bases align to TRBD1. The CDR3 covers 15 residues. V was clipped by 4 bases and J by 0 bases; unmatched bases: 6. CDR1 SGHRS and CDR2 YFSETQ come from the germline V gene. The CDR3 sequence is CASSDRGQLNTEAFF. The CDR3 DNA sequence: TGCGCCAGCAGCGACCGGGGACAGTTGAACACTGAAGCTTTCTTT.

The chain employs TRBV7-6 and TRBJ2-5; tentative D call: TRBD2 (6 bases). V lost 4 bases and J 0 bases, leaving 15 bases between the germline ends. The CDR3 is 16 amino acids. From germline, CDR1 is SGHVS and CDR2 FNYEAQ. CDR3 loop: CASSSYIAEYQETQYF. The CDR3 coding sequence is TGTGCCAGCAGCTCCTACATAGCGGAGTACCAAGAGACCCAGTACTTC.

The gene calls are TRBV7-9 and TRBJ2-2; 8 nucleotides align to TRBD1. Trimming took 5 bases from V and 0 from J; bases not matched to a gene: 8. Germline CDR1 reads SEHNR; CDR2 reads FQNEAQ (reference sequence). The CDR3 sequence is 17 residues long. The CDR3 bases are TGTGCCAGCAGCGATCGGGACAGGATCTCGAACACCGGGGAGCTGTTTTTT. Protein product: CASSDRDRISNTGELFF. Full variable domain (remainder filled in from reference TRBV7-9 and TRBJ2-2): DTGVSQNPRHKITKRGQNVTFRCDPISEHNRLYWYRQTLGQGPEFLTYFQNEAQLEKSRLLSDRFSAERPKGSFSTLEIQRTEQGDSAMYLCASSDRDRISNTGELFFGEGSRLTVL.

J is TRBJ2-1 and V is TRBV2, with TRBD1 identical over 10 bases. Germline CDR1 and CDR2: SNHLY and FYNNEI. This CDR3 has 13 residues. The V segment lost 6 bases and the J segment 9 bases; nucleotides outside the gene matches: 5. This chain's CDR3 is CASSDGTGVEQFF. In nucleotides, the CDR3 is TGTGCCAGCAGCGATGGGACAGGGGTTGAGCAGTTCTTC. The variable domain in full, with the rest retrieved from reference TRBV2 and TRBJ2-1, is EPEVTQTPSHQVTQMGQEVILRCVPISNHLYFYWYRQILGQKVEFLVSFYNNEISEKSEIFDDQFSVERPDGSNFTLKIRSTKLEDSAMYFCASSDGTGVEQFFGPGTRLTVL.

The chain has TRBV28 and TRBJ2-7; D uncertain. V was pared by 5 bases and J by 2 bases, with 13 bases between. This CDR3 has 14 amino acids. CDR1 is MDHEN, CDR2 SYDVKM, per germline. Here the CDR3 reads CASSSSDLTYEQYF. CDR3 nucleotides: TGTGCCAGCAGTAGTTCCGACTTGACCTACGAGCAGTACTTC.

J is TRBJ2-7 and V is TRBV27; 10 positions agree with TRBD2. Per the germline V gene, CDR1 is MNHEY and CDR2 is SMNVEV (reference sequence). V trimming: 9 bases; J trimming: 1 base; junction bases outside the gene matches: 6. The CDR3 loop spans 14 amino acids. The CDR3 sequence: CASGLAALSYEQYF. DNA for the CDR3: TGTGCCAGTGGACTAGCGGCACTATCCTACGAGCAGTACTTC.

Of note for this clone: One end of the junction fails to match germline, which may point to a read error. The CDR3 region is CFASNYTEAFF. In nucleotides, the CDR3 is TGTTTCGCCAGTAATTACACTGAAGCTTTCTTT. The genes are TRBV20-1 and TRBJ1-1; no reliable D call. The germline CDR1 and CDR2 sequences are DFQATT and SNEGSKA (reference sequence). The CDR3 covers 11 residues.

This chain connects TRBV6-5 to TRBJ1-1; D uncertain. Germline V gene lookup returns CDR1 MNHEY and CDR2 SVGAGI. The CDR3 loop spans 13 amino acids. The germline V and J ends were trimmed by 5 bases and 5 bases, with 12 bases remaining between them. CDR3 nucleotides: TGTGCCAGCAGTGCAGAGGGTTGGACTGAAGCTTTCTTT. Encoded protein: CASSAEGWTEAFF.

V and J are TRBV15 and TRBJ2-7; D is undetermined. V lost 0 bases, J lost 0 bases, and 9 bases lay in between. In germline, CDR1 is LNHNV, CDR2 YYDKDF (reference sequence). There are 15 residues in the CDR3. This chain's CDR3 is CATSRDWGTSYEQYF. In nucleotides, the CDR3 is TGTGCCACCAGCAGAGATTGGGGAACCTCCTACGAGCAGTACTTC.

The chain recombines TRBV28 with TRBJ2-1, with TRBD2 matching 9 bases. The V gene's germline CDR1 is MDHEN and CDR2 SYDVKM. This CDR3 spans 15 amino acids. J was trimmed by 4 bases and V by 7 bases; bases with no gene match: 8. The chain's CDR3 is CASTNLAGVYNEQFF. The CDR3 nucleotides read TGTGCCAGCACCAACTTAGCGGGAGTTTACAATGAGCAGTTCTTC.

In its sample, this clone was seen once. The chain carries TRBV2 and TRBJ2-5; TRBD1 aligns across 11 bases. CDR1 is SNHLY and CDR2 is FYNNEI in the germline V gene. This CDR3 spans 15 amino acids. With 6 bases clipped from V and 5 bases from J, the junction kept 8 bases outside the gene matches. CDR3 loop: CASSHGQGAGETQYF. In nucleotides, the CDR3 is TGTGCCAGCAGCCACGGACAGGGGGCAGGGGAGACCCAGTACTTC.

The chain uses TRBV11-2 and TRBJ2-1; D may be TRBD1 (5 bases). Germline V lookup: CDR1 SGHAT, CDR2 FQNNGV. Trimming cost V 4 bases and J 3 bases, with 16 bases left between them. The CDR3 covers 16 residues. The CDR3 DNA follows: TGTGCCAGCAGCTCACGGGCCAGGGTCGACTACAATGAGCAGTTCTTC. It yields the protein CASSSRARVDYNEQFF.

The CDR3 loop is CASSVDRDNQPQHF. The CDR3 nucleotides read TGTGCCAGCAGCGTAGACAGGGACAATCAGCCCCAGCATTTT. The rearrangement links TRBV9 to TRBJ1-5; tentative D call: TRBD1 (6 bases). This CDR3 contains 14 residues. V lost 0 bases, J lost 3 bases, and 7 bases lay in between. CDR1 and CDR2 (germline): SGDLS, YYNGEE.

The chain uses TRBV4-1 and TRBJ1-5; a possible D gene is TRBD1 (5 bases). The CDR3 covers 14 residues. CDR1 is MGHRA and CDR2 is YSYEKL in the germline V gene. Trimming removed 1 base from V and 8 bases from J, with 12 bases in between. CDR3 sequence reads: CASSQGPKGEPQHF. DNA for the CDR3: TGCGCCAGCAGCCAAGGGCCCAAAGGGGAGCCCCAGCATTTT.

The chain is built from TRBV5-5 and TRBJ2-7; D is perhaps TRBD2 (6 bases). Germline assignment: CDR1 SGHKS and CDR2 YYEKEE (reference sequence). V lost 4 bases and J 7 bases, leaving 18 bases between the germline ends. The CDR3 covers 14 residues. CDR3 sequence: CASSRAEGRGEQYF. The CDR3 DNA is TGTGCCAGCAGCCGGGCGGAGGGAAGAGGAGAGCAGTACTTC.

V and J are TRBV5-4 and TRBJ1-1; 11 bases agree with TRBD1. V shed 4 bases and J 5 bases; nucleotides not matched to a gene: 10. This CDR3 region has 16 residues. Germline loops: CDR1 SGHNT, CDR2 YYREEE (reference sequence). CDR3 amino acids: CASSPRTGGYGTEAFF. As DNA, the CDR3 is TGTGCCAGCAGCCCTCGGACAGGGGGCTACGGTACTGAAGCTTTCTTT.

The chain combines TRBV15 with TRBJ2-3; 10 positions match TRBD1. The trim removed 2 bases at V and 2 bases at J, leaving 7 bases unmatched. The germline CDR1 and CDR2 sequences are LNHNV and YYDKDF (reference sequence). The CDR3 has 17 residues. The CDR3 nucleotides are TGTGCCACCAGCAGAACGGCCGGGACAGGGGACACAGATACGCAGTATTTT. This sequence encodes CATSRTAGTGDTDTQYF.

V and J are TRBV5-1 and TRBJ1-1, with D tentatively TRBD1 (5 bases). The CDR3 loop spans 14 amino acids. Looked up from germline, CDR1 is SGHRS and CDR2 is YFSETQ. V was clipped by 3 bases and J by 6 bases, with 15 bases between them. The DNA of the CDR3 is TGCGCCAGCAGCTCCTGGACATACTCATCTGAAGCTTTCTTT. This gives the protein CASSSWTYSSEAFF.

V gene TRBV28 combines with J gene TRBJ2-7, with D possibly being TRBD1 or TRBD2 (5 bases each). This CDR3 is 16 amino acids long. Germline assignment: CDR1 MDHEN and CDR2 SYDVKM. Trimming removed 1 base at V and 3 bases at J, with 16 bases between. CDR3 region: CASSLFRGPARYEQYF. The CDR3 DNA follows: TGTGCCAGCAGTTTATTCCGGGGCCCAGCCCGCTACGAGCAGTACTTC.

The chain recombines TRBV2 with TRBJ1-1; 8 bases match TRBD1. Germline V gene data show CDR1 as SNHLY and CDR2 as FYNNEI. The V segment lost 3 bases and the J segment 11 bases; nucleotides outside the gene matches: 14. The CDR3 totals 15 residues. The CDR3 sequence is CASSDMAGGFLDAFF. The CDR3 nucleotides read TGTGCCAGCAGTGATATGGCAGGGGGCTTTTTGGATGCTTTCTTT. Using reference TRBV2 and TRBJ1-1 for the parts outside the CDR3, the full variable domain is EPEVTQTPSHQVTQMGQEVILRCVPISNHLYFYWYRQILGQKVEFLVSFYNNEISEKSEIFDDQFSVERPDGSNFTLKIRSTKLEDSAMYFCASSDMAGGFLDAFFGQGTRLTVV.

This rearrangement joins TRBV7-7 to TRBJ2-2; TRBD2 matches at 10 bases. CDR1 SSHAT and CDR2 FNYEAQ come from the germline V gene (reference sequence). V trimming: 1 base; J trimming: 6 bases; junction bases outside the gene matches: 2. The CDR3 spans 15 residues. DNA of the CDR3: TGTGCCAGCAGCTTAGGGGGGACTAGCGCCGGGGAGCTGTTTTTT. As protein: CASSLGGTSAGELFF.

As to this clone: The same CDR3 also results from other DNA sequences found in this sample. The V call is TRBV27, the J call TRBJ2-1, with 12 bases that match TRBD2. V lost 5 bases, J lost 5 bases, and 4 bases stayed unmatched. In germline, CDR1 is MNHEY, CDR2 SMNVEV (reference sequence). CDR3 length: 15 amino acids. CDR3 coding DNA: TGTGCCAGCAGTCTTACTAGCGGGAGGAACAATGAGCAGTTCTTC. Its protein is CASSLTSGRNNEQFF.

This chain joins TRBV4-3 and TRBJ2-1; TRBD1 might be the D (6 bases). Deletions cut 3 bases from V and 0 bases from J, with 15 bases between. Germline lookup yields CDR1 LGHNA and CDR2 YSLEER. CDR3 length: 17 amino acids. CDR3 coding DNA: TGCGCCAGCAGCCAGAGCGCAGGGGTTTACTCCTACAATGAGCAGTTCTTC. Protein product: CASSQSAGVYSYNEQFF.

The genes are TRBV12-5 and TRBJ2-3, with D uncertain. Germline-derived CDR1 and CDR2 are LGHNT and FRNRAP. This CDR3 has 12 residues. V was pared by 2 bases and J by 6 bases, with 6 bases between. The CDR3 coding sequence is TGTGCTAGTGGTTTGAGTTTGGATACGCAGTATTTT. Encoded protein: CASGLSLDTQYF.